The 17 T cell receptor beta chains given below trace back to one sample, sequenced in a study of control samples from healthy donors and cancer patients (dated by TCRdb to the early 2020s). Libraries were constructed by the immunoSEQ multiplex PCR assay. The table was pulled from immuneACCESS by TCRdb, which kept in-frame rearrangements only. Such tables lose some clones; where checked, under half of the loss comes from unresolved V genes, and the rest has no known cause. The sample profile shows 70,000 to 90,000 clones; 94% of them were found once. Approximately 4.8% of the sample is held by the ten biggest clonotypes. The source material was blood. These receptors were taken from a woman aged 18 to 35 in good health.

The chain is built from TRBV5-6 and TRBJ1-3, with D possibly matching TRBD1 (6 bases). The V gene lost 4 bases and the J gene lost 4 bases, with 12 bases spanning the gap. CDR1 is SGHDT, CDR2 YYEEEE, per germline. The CDR3 sequence is 14 residues long. CDR3 sequence reads: CASSVTGRGNTIYF. CDR3 sequence (DNA): TGTGCCAGCAGCGTCACAGGGAGAGGAAACACCATATATTTT. The variable domain in full, with the rest retrieved from reference TRBV5-6 and TRBJ1-3, is DAGVTQSPTHLIKTRGQQVTLRCSPKSGHDTVSWYQQALGQGPQFIFQYYEEEERQRGNFPDRFSGHQFPNYSSELNVNALLLGDSALYLCASSVTGRGNTIYFGEGSWLTVV.

The rearrangement joins TRBV6-5 to TRBJ2-7; D ambiguous. Germline values: CDR1 MNHEY, CDR2 SVGAGI. This CDR3 contains 12 residues. Trimming shortened V by 8 bases and J by 4 bases, and 12 bases separated the two germline ends. DNA of the CDR3: TGTGCCAGCGTCGGATCTGCTTACGAGCAGTACTTC. The encoded protein is CASVGSAYEQYF.

The rearrangement links TRBV24-1 to TRBJ1-4, with 8 positions matching TRBD1. The germline V gene encodes CDR1 KGHDR and CDR2 SFDVKD. The junction had 4 bases not matched to a gene; V was cut back by 3 bases and J by 5 bases. The CDR3 length is 15 residues. DNA for the CDR3: TGTGCCACCAGTGATCCAGGGGGCGTGAATGAAAAACTGTTTTTT. This codes for CATSDPGGVNEKLFF.

The CDR3 nucleotides read TGTGCCAGCAGATACGGTCGCGAGCAGTACTTC. Encoded protein: CASRYGREQYF. The V call is TRBV5-4, the J call TRBJ2-7; D call uncertain. The CDR3 extends over 11 amino acids. The V end lost 5 bases, the J end lost 6 bases, and 9 bases lay between the germline ends. Germline-derived CDR1 and CDR2 are SGHNT and YYREEE (reference sequence).

The chain is built from TRBV4-3 and TRBJ2-7; tentatively, D is TRBD1 (6 bases). Germline values: CDR1 LGHNA, CDR2 YSLEER. CDR3 length equals 13 residues. Trimming left V 2 bases short and J 4 bases short, with 9 bases between. The CDR3 nucleotides read TGCGCCAGCAGCCAATCGACAGGATACGAGCAGTACTTC. Amino acids: CASSQSTGYEQYF.

V usage is TRBV12-2 and J usage is TRBJ1-3. TRBV12-2 is tagged as a pseudogene. The CDR3 sequence is 20 residues long. The CDR3 reads CASRRGGESDSRSAGNTIYF. As DNA, the CDR3 is TGTGCAAGTCGCCGCGGGGGAGAGTCGGACAGCAGGTCGGCTGGAAACACCATATATTTT.

In its sample, this clone was seen once. V and J are TRBV7-9 and TRBJ2-3, with D uncertain. Looked up from germline, CDR1 is SEHNR and CDR2 is FQNEAQ (reference sequence). The CDR3 contains 15 residues. Trimming removed 1 base at V and 3 bases at J, with 11 bases between. CDR3 coding DNA: TGTGCCAGCAGCTTAGATCGGATTAGGACAGATACGCAGTATTTT. This translates into CASSLDRIRTDTQYF. Filled out from reference TRBV7-9 and TRBJ2-3, the complete variable domain reads DTGVSQNPRHKITKRGQNVTFRCDPISEHNRLYWYRQTLGQGPEFLTYFQNEAQLEKSRLLSDRFSAERPKGSFSTLEIQRTEQGDSAMYLCASSLDRIRTDTQYFGPGTRLTVL.

The chain has TRBV12-5 and TRBJ1-5; D ambiguous. V was shortened by 7 bases and J by 5 bases, with 18 bases between the two germline ends. CDR3 size: 15 residues. Germline V gene lookup returns CDR1 LGHNT and CDR2 FRNRAP. The CDR3 DNA is TGTGCTAGTGCCCGGAACGTCACCAATTATCAGCCCCAGCATTTT. Its protein product is CASARNVTNYQPQHF. Together with reference TRBV12-5 and TRBJ1-5, the CDR3 gives the full variable domain: DARVTQTPRHKVTEMGQEVTMRCQPILGHNTVFWYRQTMMQGLELLAYFRNRAPLDDSGMPKDRFSAEMPDATLATLKIQPSEPRDSAVYFCASARNVTNYQPQHFGDGTRLSIL.

The chain links TRBV11-2 to TRBJ2-7; 8 positions agree with TRBD1. The J segment lost 4 bases and the V segment lost 1 base, leaving 9 bases of the junction unmatched. Looked up from germline, CDR1 is SGHAT and CDR2 is FQNNGV. The CDR3 spans 16 residues. Here the CDR3 reads CASSLGRQGIGYEQYF. The CDR3 DNA sequence: TGTGCCAGCAGCTTAGGACGACAGGGGATAGGGTACGAGCAGTACTTC.

The V call is TRBV11-1, the J call TRBJ2-5; D possibly uses TRBD1 or TRBD2 (5 bases each). V was pared by 3 bases and J by 2 bases, with 13 bases between. This CDR3 region has 15 residues. Per the germline V gene, CDR1 is SGHAT and CDR2 is FQDESV (reference sequence). The CDR3 nucleotides are TGTGCCAGCAGCTTGGAGTGGGGGTTACAAGAGACCCAGTACTTC. It encodes CASSLEWGLQETQYF.

The chain carries TRBV29-1 and TRBJ2-3, with TRBD1 matching over 7 bases. The CDR3 length is 15 residues. Germline V CDR1 and CDR2: SQVTM, ANQGSEA. Trimming removed 7 bases from V and 4 bases from J; junction bases left unmatched: 14. The CDR3 coding sequence is TGCAGCGCCGGATCCGGGACAGCTAGTGCAGATACGCAGTATTTT. Amino acid sequence: CSAGSGTASADTQYF.

The rearrangement links TRBV9 to TRBJ1-3, with D unresolved. The V gene lost 0 bases and the J gene lost 6 bases, with 7 bases spanning the gap. The length of the CDR3 is 13 residues. Germline V gene sequence: CDR1 SGDLS, CDR2 YYNGEE. As DNA, the CDR3 is TGTGCCAGCAGCGTAGATGAGAAAAACACCATATATTTT. Protein product: CASSVDEKNTIYF.

The chain employs TRBV7-8 and TRBJ2-3; 13 bases are shared with TRBD2. V gave up 5 bases and J gave up 2 bases; unmatched junction bases: 19. The CDR3 extends over 21 amino acids. Per the germline V gene, CDR1 is SGHVS and CDR2 is FQNEAQ. This CDR3 reads CASSPAGRSGLAGLHTDTQYF. CDR3 nucleotides: TGTGCCAGCAGCCCGGCGGGTAGATCGGGACTAGCGGGACTCCACACAGATACGCAGTATTTT.

The V and J genes are TRBV6-1 and TRBJ2-7, with D unclear. V was cut by 1 base and J by 3 bases, with 7 bases left in between. CDR1 and CDR2 (germline): MNHNS, SASEGT. The CDR3 sequence is 13 residues long. The CDR3 reads CASSEGRNYEQYF. The CDR3 bases are TGTGCCAGCAGTGAAGGCCGGAACTACGAGCAGTACTTC.

The V call is TRBV6-2 or TRBV6-3, the J call TRBJ2-1, with TRBD1 matching 7 bases. CDR1 and CDR2 from the germline V gene are MNHEY and SVGEGT. The CDR3 sequence is 16 residues long. V gave up 6 bases and J gave up 9 bases; unmatched junction bases: 17. Written as DNA, the CDR3 is TGTGCCAGCAGCCCTTACCTTGGACAGGATTCGGGTGAGCAGTTCTTC. Protein: CASSPYLGQDSGEQFF.

The CDR3: CASRGNVVSVAFF. CDR3 sequence (DNA): TGTGCCAGTAGGGGGAACGTCGTCTCTGTTGCTTTCTTT. The V gene is TRBV19, the J gene TRBJ1-1, with unresolved D. Germline V CDR1 and CDR2: LNHDA, SQIVND (reference sequence). V lost 6 bases and J lost 11, with 19 bases in between. This CDR3 spans 13 amino acids.

V usage is TRBV18 and J usage is TRBJ1-2, with a possible D match to TRBD1 (5 bases). V was shortened by 3 bases and J by 2 bases, with 25 bases between the two germline ends. Germline CDR1 and CDR2: KGHSH and LQKENI. The CDR3 runs 19 residues. The CDR3 loop reads CASSPQYPGTATLNYGYTF. Written as DNA, the CDR3 is TGTGCCAGCTCACCTCAATATCCCGGGACCGCAACCCTCAACTATGGCTACACCTTC. Together with reference TRBV18 and TRBJ1-2, the CDR3 gives the full variable domain: NAGVMQNPRHLVRRRGQEARLRCSPMKGHSHVYWYRQLPEEGLKFMVYLQKENIIDESGMPKERFSAEFPKEGPSILRIQQVVRGDSAAYFCASSPQYPGTATLNYGYTFGSGTRLTVV.